Listed here are 5 T cell receptor beta chains from one sample, sequenced in a study of shared clonotypes between healthy human individuals. Libraries were prepared by immunoSEQ multiplex PCR; TCRdb keeps only in-frame clonotypes and omits some of them. The sample has about 1 million clones; 70% to 80% are singletons. The sequencing sample was made of memory CD4+ T cells sorted from blood. This sample's subset: CD45RA-negative fraction. These receptors were obtained from a man aged 18 to 30 in good health.

The chain carries TRBV15 and TRBJ1-2; D gene ambiguous. Trimming shortened V by 1 base and J by 3 bases, and 6 bases separated the two germline ends. CDR1 and CDR2 from the germline V gene are LNHNV and YYDKDF (reference sequence). The CDR3 runs 13 residues. The CDR3 DNA reads as TGTGCCACCAGCAGAGGTCAAGACTATGGCTACACCTTC. Translation gives CATSRGQDYGYTF.

The rearrangement links TRBV28 to TRBJ2-7, with a tentative D call TRBD2 (6 bases). V lost 7 bases and J lost 3, with 10 bases in between. The CDR3 loop spans 12 amino acids. Germline CDR1 and CDR2: MDHEN and SYDVKM. The CDR3 region is CASKVEGYEQYF. As DNA, the CDR3 is TGTGCCAGCAAGGTGGAGGGCTACGAGCAGTACTTC.

The gene calls are TRBV9 and TRBJ2-3; a possible D gene is TRBD1 (6 bases). Germline loops: CDR1 SGDLS, CDR2 YYNGEE. This CDR3 comprises 16 residues. The ends were cut back, 4 bases at V and 3 bases at J, with 18 bases in the middle. This chain's CDR3 is CASSSGRATGTDTQYF. The CDR3 nucleotides are TGTGCCAGCAGCTCTGGGCGGGCAACAGGGACAGATACGCAGTATTTT.

This clone has a handful of counts. The V call is TRBV10-1, the J call TRBJ1-1; D is unclear. CDR3 length: 13 residues. V was clipped by 5 bases and J by 6 bases, with 13 bases between them. Germline V CDR1 and CDR2: WNHNN, SYGVQD (reference sequence). The CDR3 DNA is TGCGCCAGCAGTTCAGCTGGACGGGCTGAAGCTTTCTTT. Protein product: CASSSAGRAEAFF.

This sequence joins TRBV6-6 and TRBJ2-7, with a tentative D call TRBD1 (5 bases). Germline V gene lookup returns CDR1 MNHNY and CDR2 SVGAGI (reference sequence). The ends were cut back, 5 bases at V and 4 bases at J, with 15 bases in the middle. The CDR3 runs to 14 residues. CDR3 sequence: CASSQGPQGYEQYF. The CDR3 DNA sequence: TGTGCCAGCAGTCAAGGGCCCCAGGGATACGAGCAGTACTTC.